These 24 T cell receptor beta chains came from one sample sequenced in a study of blood T cells in healthy people across ages. A second PCR of 7 to 11 cycles used a sample-barcoded 5' primer and a J-beta primer mix. TCRdb recomputed calls from the 5' RACE reads with MiXCR, one row per CDR3 protein. This table has over 550,000 distinct CDR3 sequences, approximately 30% appearing once. Sequencing used blood. All receptors derive from a woman aged 80 or older in good health.

This clonotype is labeled as hyperexpanded. The chain links TRBV20-1 to TRBJ1-2; 8 bases are a match to TRBD1. Trimming at V came to 5 bases and at J to 6 bases, leaving 11 bases not matched to a gene. The CDR3 is 14 amino acids. CDR1 and CDR2 from the germline V gene are DFQATT and SNEGSKA (reference sequence). The CDR3 is CSADPGTGLDGYTF. The CDR3 nucleotides read TGCAGTGCTGACCCCGGGACAGGCCTGGATGGCTACACCTTC.

This clonotype was counted many times. The V call is TRBV4-3, the J call TRBJ2-3, with 12 bases aligning to TRBD2. The CDR3 loop spans 16 amino acids. CDR1 LGHNA and CDR2 YSLEER come from the germline V gene. Losses at the gene ends were 1 base for V and 7 bases for J; bases not matched to a gene: 6. The CDR3 is CASSQGASGGANTQYF. Written as DNA, the CDR3 is TGCGCCAGCAGCCAAGGCGCTAGCGGGGGGGCGAATACGCAGTATTTT.

This chain connects TRBV24-1 to TRBJ2-2; possibly TRBD2 for D (5 bases). Germline V gene sequence: CDR1 KGHDR, CDR2 SFDVKD. This CDR3 is built from 16 residues. Trimming stripped 1 base from V and 7 bases from J, with 15 bases between. DNA for the CDR3: TGTGCCACCAGTGATTTTAATAGAGGGAAGGACGGGGAGCTGTTTTTT. This encodes CATSDFNRGKDGELFF.

This clonotype was detected ten times or more. The chain carries TRBV30 and TRBJ2-7; possible D gene TRBD2, 6 bases. Germline loops: CDR1 GTSNPN, CDR2 SVGIG (reference sequence). The CDR3 spans 12 residues. Deletions cut 8 bases from V and 1 base from J, with 12 bases between. The CDR3 nucleotides are TGTGCCCTTGACGGGGGATCCTACGAGCAGTACTTC. Amino acids: CALDGGSYEQYF.

The chain carries TRBV5-1 and TRBJ2-2; TRBD1 is a possible D gene (5 bases). V was trimmed by 2 bases and J by 3 bases, leaving 8 bases between them. The CDR3 is 14 residues long. Germline V gene data show CDR1 as SGHRS and CDR2 as YFSETQ. The CDR3: CASSFDRYTGELFF. The CDR3, as DNA: TGCGCCAGCAGCTTCGACAGATACACCGGGGAGCTGTTTTTT.

V and J are TRBV4-2 and TRBJ2-5; 8 nucleotides match TRBD2. The J call may not be correct, given that the DNA end is closer to TRBJ2-7. This CDR3 contains 17 residues. Germline V gives CDR1 LGHNA, CDR2 YNFKEQ. The CDR3 DNA reads as TGTGCCAGCAGCCAAGAAGGAGCGGGGGCGGGGTCCTACGAGCAGTACTTC. It codes for CASSQEGAGAGSYEQYF.

This clonotype was seen ten or more times. V and J are TRBV5-1 and TRBJ2-1; 7 positions match TRBD2. The germline V gene encodes CDR1 SGHRS and CDR2 YFSETQ. V was pared by 2 bases and J by 7 bases, with 6 bases of the junction left unmatched. This CDR3 is 14 amino acids long. This CDR3 is CASSFTGGGNEQFF. The CDR3 bases are TGCGCCAGCAGCTTCACGGGGGGTGGGAATGAGCAGTTCTTC.

A word on this clonotype: This sequence may be a read error, since a much larger clone differs from it by one base. This chain links TRBV20-1 with TRBJ1-2; 9 bases are a match to TRBD1. Germline-derived CDR1 and CDR2 are DFQATT and SNEGSKA (reference sequence). This CDR3 contains 13 residues. V dropped 8 bases and J dropped 6; count of bases not matched to a gene: 10. This chain's CDR3 is CSPGTGLDHGYTF. The CDR3, as DNA: TGCAGTCCCGGGACAGGGTTGGACCATGGCTACACCTTC.

Concerning this clonotype: A much larger clone differs from this one at a single base, so this may be a read error. V is TRBV12-3 or TRBV12-4 and J is TRBJ2-3, with 12 bases that match TRBD2. This CDR3 region has 13 residues. J was trimmed by 5 bases and V by 10 bases; bases with no gene match: 4. CDR3 nucleotide sequence: TGTGCCACCCGACTAGCGGGGGTAGATACGCAGTATTTT. It is translated as CATRLAGVDTQYF.

This chain uses TRBV7-2 with TRBJ2-3; 8 positions agree with TRBD1. Trimming at V came to 3 bases and at J to 2 bases, leaving 4 bases not matched to a gene. The CDR3 contains 15 residues. CDR1 is SGHTA, CDR2 FQGNSA, per germline. For the CDR3, the DNA is TGTGCCAGCAGCTTCGACAGGGGAAACACAGATACGCAGTATTTT. It codes for CASSFDRGNTDTQYF.

This clonotype was seen a handful of times. The gene calls are TRBV7-9 and TRBJ2-3, with 10 bases aligning to TRBD1. The germline V gene encodes CDR1 SEHNR and CDR2 FQNEAQ (reference sequence). The CDR3 is 15 amino acids. The V gene end was trimmed by 5 bases and the J gene end by 5 bases; junction bases not matched to a gene: 7. DNA of the CDR3: TGTGCCAGCAGCGTGACAGGGGGCGCATTAGATACGCAGTATTTT. It translates to CASSVTGGALDTQYF.

This clonotype was observed many times. The CDR3 reads CASSEVPGLSEKLFF. DNA of the CDR3: TGTGCCAGCAGTGAAGTTCCGGGGTTGAGTGAAAAACTGTTTTTT. The rearrangement links TRBV6-1 to TRBJ1-4; D is ambiguous. CDR3 length equals 15 residues. Trimming removed 1 base from V and 7 bases from J, with 13 bases in between. CDR1 is MNHNS and CDR2 is SASEGT in the germline V gene.

This clonotype was seen more than once but under ten times. The chain links TRBV20-1 to TRBJ2-5; TRBD2 aligns across 12 bases. Germline-derived CDR1 and CDR2 are DFQATT and SNEGSKA (reference sequence). The CDR3 spans 17 residues. J gave up 7 bases and V 1 base, and 13 bases lay outside the gene matches. CDR3 coding DNA: TGCAGTGCTAGAGGACTAGCGGGGGCCGGGACCGGGGGGACCCAGTACTTC. Translating it yields CSARGLAGAGTGGTQYF.

V and J are TRBV5-1 and TRBJ2-5; TRBD1 matches at 9 bases. J lost 11 bases, V lost 4 bases, and 15 bases had no gene match. Germline V gives CDR1 SGHRS, CDR2 YFSETQ. The CDR3 spans 15 residues. This CDR3 is CASSPRDRVRHEQYF. The CDR3 region has the DNA TGCGCCAGCAGCCCCCGGGACAGGGTTAGACATGAGCAGTACTTC.

This clonotype appeared a few times. Written as DNA, the CDR3 is TGCAGTGCTGAGGGGGGCGGGTCCAGCTATAGCAATCAGCCCCAGCATTTT. This gives the protein CSAEGGGSSYSNQPQHF. The chain combines TRBV20-1 with TRBJ1-5, with D possibly matching TRBD1 (6 bases). The V end lost 5 bases, the J end lost 0 bases, and 20 bases lay between the germline ends. The CDR3 spans 17 residues. Germline assignment: CDR1 DFQATT and CDR2 SNEGSKA (reference sequence).

Ten or more counts support this clonotype. The chain employs TRBV20-1 and TRBJ2-5; TRBD1 might be the D (5 bases). The CDR3 has 13 residues. The germline V gene has CDR1 DFQATT and CDR2 SNEGSKA (reference sequence). V gave up 4 bases and J gave up 1 base, with 10 bases separating them. The CDR3 DNA reads TGCAGTGCTATGAAGGGGCCCCAAGAGACCCAGTACTTC. Amino acids: CSAMKGPQETQYF.

This clonotype was found many times. The chain joins TRBV5-1 to TRBJ2-5, with TRBD1 matching over 10 bases. The CDR3 covers 15 residues. Germline V gene data show CDR1 as SGHRS and CDR2 as YFSETQ. The J segment lost 5 bases and the V segment lost 2 bases, leaving 6 bases of the junction unmatched. This CDR3 reads CASSLSTGGWETQYF. CDR3 bases: TGCGCCAGCAGCTTATCGACAGGGGGCTGGGAGACCCAGTACTTC.

This clonotype occurred a few times. A much bigger clone sits one base away, suggesting this may be a read error. The V gene is TRBV20-1, the J gene TRBJ2-1, with a possible D match to TRBD2 (5 bases). The V end lost 0 bases, the J end lost 0 bases, and 12 bases lay between the germline ends. The CDR3 extends over 16 amino acids. Germline assignment: CDR1 DFQATT and CDR2 SNEGSKA (reference sequence). CDR3 nucleotides: TGCAGTGCTAGAGAAAAGCGGCCCGGCTCCTACAATGAGCAGTTCTTC. Translating it yields CSAREKRPGSYNEQFF.

The chain uses TRBV6-4 and TRBJ2-2; the D gene is possibly TRBD2 (5 bases). This CDR3 contains 14 residues. Trimming shortened V by 4 bases and J by 6 bases, and 12 bases separated the two germline ends. Germline V gene sequence: CDR1 MRHNA, CDR2 SNTAGT. The CDR3 sequence is CASSVEEGAGELFF. The CDR3 DNA follows: TGTGCCAGCAGTGTGGAAGAGGGCGCCGGGGAGCTGTTTTTT.

This clonotype has only a few counts. The V gene is TRBV15, the J gene TRBJ2-5, with 10 bases fitting TRBD1. The CDR3 sequence is 19 residues long. Trimming removed 5 bases from V and 2 bases from J; junction bases left unmatched: 17. The V gene's germline CDR1 is LNHNV and CDR2 YYDKDF (reference sequence). The CDR3 region has the DNA TGTGCCACCAGCCCTGGAAGACAGGGGGCGAGTCGGACACAAGAGACCCAGTACTTC. Translating gives CATSPGRQGASRTQETQYF.

This clonotype has a count of ten or more. This chain links TRBV6-5 with TRBJ2-3, with D maybe TRBD1 (5 bases). The CDR3 is 15 amino acids. The germline CDR1 and CDR2 sequences are MNHEY and SVGAGI. V was trimmed by 5 bases and J by 0 bases, leaving 12 bases between them. CDR3 in amino acids: CASSIGHPSTDTQYF. The CDR3 region has the DNA TGTGCCAGCAGTATAGGACACCCTAGCACAGATACGCAGTATTTT.

This clonotype was observed many times. The rearrangement joins TRBV7-3 to TRBJ1-2; D unresolved. V was trimmed by 2 bases and J by 2 bases, leaving 6 bases between them. The CDR3 contains 13 residues. Germline V gives CDR1 SGHTA, CDR2 FQGTGA. CDR3 region: CASSLYTNYGYTF. CDR3 bases: TGTGCCAGCAGCTTATATACCAACTATGGCTACACCTTC. The full variable domain, completed using reference TRBV7-3 and TRBJ1-2, is GAGVSQTPSNKVTEKGKYVELRCDPISGHTALYWYRQSLGQGPEFLIYFQGTGAADDSGLPNDRFFAVRPEGSVSTLKIQRTERGDSAVYLCASSLYTNYGYTFGSGTRLTVV.

This clonotype was observed at least ten times. CDR3 sequence: CASRIQGATYEQYF. The CDR3 nucleotides read TGTGCCAGCAGGATACAGGGCGCTACCTACGAGCAGTACTTC. V and J are TRBV27 and TRBJ2-7, with D tentatively TRBD1 (6 bases). Per the germline V gene, CDR1 is MNHEY and CDR2 is SMNVEV (reference sequence). The length of the CDR3 is 14 residues. V was clipped by 6 bases and J by 2 bases, with 14 bases between them.

This clonotype has a handful of counts. CDR3 protein: CAWSVRSGEAFF. The CDR3 DNA follows: TGTGCCTGGAGTGTACGGTCAGGGGAAGCTTTCTTT. The V gene is TRBV30, the J gene TRBJ1-1; D possibly corresponds to TRBD1 (5 bases). The length of the CDR3 is 12 residues. Trimming took 0 bases from V and 8 from J, leaving 10 bases between them. Germline CDR1 GTSNPN, CDR2 SVGIG (reference sequence).